This T cell receptor beta chain came from a study of technical replicates of blood from a handful of donors. CDR3 size: 13 residues. The V gene lost 0 bases and the J gene lost 7 bases, with 9 bases spanning the gap. CDR1 and CDR2 from the germline V gene are LNHDA and SQIVND (reference sequence). This clone appeared a few times. Method: immunoSEQ multiplex PCR; TCRdb's copy keeps in-frame clones and lacks some. The sample shows fewer than 100,000 clones, 89% of them seen only once. The chain joins TRBV19 to TRBJ1-1; perhaps TRBD1 as D (5 bases). The sequence came from a human donor in good health. The sequencing input was T cells isolated from PBMCs. CDR3 coding DNA: TGTGCCAGTAGTATAGAGGGGGGTCATGAAGCTTTCTTT. Its protein product is CASSIEGGHEAFF. Looking up the rest from reference TRBV19 and TRBJ1-1 gives the full variable domain: DGGITQSPKYLFRKEGQNVTLSCEQNLNHDAMYWYRQDPGQGLRLIYYSQIVNDFQKGDIAEGYSVSREKKESFPLTVTSAQKNPTAFYLCASSIEGGHEAFFGQGTRLTVV.